Below, 29 T cell receptor beta chains from the same sample are listed, as sequenced in a study of identical twins. TCRdb processed the 5' RACE reads anew with MiXCR; each CDR3 protein has one entry. The sample has about 470,000 distinct CDR3 sequences; 24% are singletons. The same data also went into a second study, on T cells expressing NK-cell markers.

Material: CD4+ T cells sorted from blood. Receptor source: a woman between 18 and 29 years old in good health.

J is TRBJ2-7 and V is TRBV6-1; unclear D gene. The CDR3 length is 13 residues. V dropped 1 base and J dropped 5 bases, with 9 bases sitting between them. The germline CDR1 and CDR2 sequences are MNHNS and SASEGT. CDR3 bases: TGTGCCAGCAGTGAAGGGGCGCTCGACGAGCAGTACTTC. Encoded protein: CASSEGALDEQYF.

Points on this clonotype: One end of the junction fails to match germline, which may point to a read error. The rearrangement joins TRBV20-1 to TRBJ2-3, with D possibly being TRBD1 or TRBD2 (6 bases each). Germline assignment: CDR1 DFQATT and CDR2 SNEGSKA (reference sequence). The CDR3 totals 16 residues. The CDR3 DNA is TGCTGTGCTAGGGGGGATTCGGCGGGAAATCCAGATACGCAGTATTTT. Translating it yields CCARGDSAGNPDTQYF.

The table lists this clonotype with a few counts. The J gene is TRBJ1-2, the V gene TRBV5-1, with D possibly matching TRBD1 (5 bases). The CDR3 covers 13 residues. The V gene lost 4 bases and the J gene lost 8 bases, with 15 bases spanning the gap. In germline, CDR1 is SGHRS, CDR2 YFSETQ. CDR3 sequence reads: CASSGASRDGYTF. As DNA, the CDR3 is TGCGCCAGCAGCGGGGCCTCGCGGGACGGCTACACCTTC. Full variable domain (outside the CDR3, taken from reference TRBV5-1 and TRBJ1-2): KAGVTQTPRYLIKTRGQQVTLSCSPISGHRSVSWYQQTPGQGLQFLFEYFSETQRNKGNFPGRFSGRQFSNSRSEMNVSTLELGDSALYLCASSGASRDGYTFGSGTRLTVV.

This clonotype showed up many times. This chain links TRBV4-2 with TRBJ2-3, with a possible D match to TRBD2 (5 bases). This CDR3 contains 13 residues. The V gene lost 0 bases and the J gene lost 5 bases, with 6 bases spanning the gap. Germline CDR1 is LGHNA and CDR2 is YNFKEQ. This CDR3 reads CASSQDRGDTQYF. The CDR3 bases are TGTGCCAGCAGCCAAGATCGGGGAGATACGCAGTATTTT.

There are many counts of this clonotype. This chain uses TRBV12-3 or TRBV12-4 with TRBJ1-1; D gene unclear. V lost 7 bases, J lost 4 bases, and 16 bases lay in between. CDR3 length: 14 residues. The CDR3, as DNA: TGTGCCAGCACCTCCCCCGGCGAGGGCACTGAAGCTTTCTTT. Translation: CASTSPGEGTEAFF.

The rearrangement uses TRBV12-3 or TRBV12-4 and TRBJ2-7; D uncertain. Trimming stripped 1 base from V and 2 bases from J, with 15 bases between. CDR3 size: 16 residues. The CDR3 DNA reads TGTGCCAGCAGTTTAGGTGGACGCGAAAGCACCTACGAGCAGTACTTC. Residues: CASSLGGRESTYEQYF.

The chain links TRBV12-3 or TRBV12-4 to TRBJ2-4; 7 bases line up with TRBD2. Germline trimming cut 7 bases from V and 5 bases from J; bases unmatched to any gene: 8. The CDR3 runs to 14 residues. The CDR3 protein is CASNRAGWENIQYF. CDR3 nucleotides: TGTGCCAGCAATCGAGCGGGATGGGAAAACATTCAGTACTTC.

This clonotype showed up just a few times. V and J are TRBV11-2 and TRBJ2-7, with D uncertain. In germline, CDR1 is SGHAT, CDR2 FQNNGV. This CDR3 has 15 residues. Deletions cut 1 base from V and 3 bases from J, with 13 bases between. The CDR3 nucleotides read TGTGCCAGCAGCTTAGGTGGGAACCGCGGCTACGAGCAGTACTTC. This sequence encodes CASSLGGNRGYEQYF.

This clonotype was observed a handful of times. The chain is built from TRBV9 and TRBJ1-4; a possible D gene is TRBD1 (6 bases). The V gene lost 0 bases and the J gene lost 6 bases, with 15 bases spanning the gap. The CDR3 length is 16 residues. Germline CDR1 is SGDLS and CDR2 is YYNGEE. CDR3 in amino acids: CASSVGSTGEDEKLFF. In DNA, the CDR3 is TGTGCCAGCAGCGTAGGGTCGACAGGAGAGGATGAAAAACTGTTTTTT.

The rearrangement joins TRBV21-1 to TRBJ2-1; the table's D gene call, TRBD1, was not cross checked with the DNA. TRBV21-1 is a listed pseudogene. The CDR3 covers 16 residues. This chain's CDR3 is CASSKAPGANYNEQFF. DNA of the CDR3: TGTGCCAGCAGCAAAGCGCCGGGGGCAAACTACAATGAGCAGTTCTTC.

The V gene is TRBV29-1, the J gene TRBJ2-5; D is possibly TRBD2 (5 bases). CDR1 is SQVTM and CDR2 is ANQGSEA in the germline V gene. This CDR3 is built from 12 residues. Trimming pared 6 bases from V and 0 bases from J, leaving 8 bases between. DNA for the CDR3: TGCAGCGTAAGGACTTACCAAGAGACCCAGTACTTC. It is translated as CSVRTYQETQYF.

This clonotype has a handful of counts. The chain carries TRBV15 and TRBJ2-3; possibly TRBD1 or TRBD2 for D (5 bases each). Trimming took 0 bases from V and 5 from J, leaving 12 bases between them. CDR1 LNHNV and CDR2 YYDKDF come from the germline V gene (reference sequence). This CDR3 is built from 15 residues. CDR3 in amino acids: CATSRDWGTGDTQYF. For the CDR3, the DNA is TGTGCCACCAGCAGAGATTGGGGGACGGGAGATACGCAGTATTTT.

The chain's CDR3 is CASSYSTPSGLAKNIQYF. The CDR3 region has the DNA TGTGCCAGCAGTTACTCGACCCCTAGCGGCCTAGCCAAAAACATTCAGTACTTC. The chain has TRBV6-5 and TRBJ2-4; 7 nucleotides align to TRBD2. V lost 0 bases to trimming and J lost 0 bases; unmatched junction nucleotides: 8. Per the germline V gene, CDR1 is MNHEY and CDR2 is SVGAGI. The CDR3 extends over 18 amino acids.

V is TRBV20-1 and J is TRBJ1-2, with no clear D. CDR3 length: 12 amino acids. V was cut by 3 bases and J by 3 bases, with 8 bases left in between. Germline CDR1 is DFQATT and CDR2 is SNEGSKA (reference sequence). The CDR3, as DNA: TGCAGTGCTAGGGGCCAGTACTATGGCTACACCTTC. Translating gives CSARGQYYGYTF.

The rearrangement joins TRBV7-2 to TRBJ2-3; perhaps TRBD2 as D (7 bases). Looked up from germline, CDR1 is SGHTA and CDR2 is FQGNSA. The V end lost 2 bases, the J end lost 2 bases, and 14 bases lay between the germline ends. The CDR3 is 16 residues long. Written as DNA, the CDR3 is TGTGCCAGCAGCTTAATCCCGGGGGGCGACACAGATACGCAGTATTTT. Translating gives CASSLIPGGDTDTQYF.

The chain carries TRBV3-1 and TRBJ2-5; D call uncertain. V was shortened by 2 bases and J by 5 bases, with 9 bases between the two germline ends. Germline V gene sequence: CDR1 LGHDT, CDR2 YNNKEL (reference sequence). This CDR3 spans 13 amino acids. CDR3 sequence: CASSQLSRETQYF. In DNA form, the CDR3 reads TGTGCCAGCAGCCAACTCTCTCGGGAGACCCAGTACTTC.

This clonotype was detected a few times. The rearrangement joins TRBV5-1 to TRBJ2-3, with 8 bases identical to TRBD2. Germline V gene sequence: CDR1 SGHRS, CDR2 YFSETQ. Trimming cost V 6 bases and J 4 bases; bases outside gene matches: 7. The CDR3 is 14 amino acids. CDR3 nucleotide sequence: TGCGCCAGCACAAGCCTAGCGGGCGCAGATACGCAGTATTTT. It translates to CASTSLAGADTQYF.

The V call is TRBV12-3 or TRBV12-4, the J call TRBJ1-2, with TRBD1 as a possible D gene (5 bases). The CDR3 length is 15 residues. V was cut by 7 bases and J by 6 bases, with 21 bases left in between. The CDR3, as DNA: TGTGCCAGCAATAGAAGGGCAGCTCCGGGGGATGGCTACACCTTC. Amino acid sequence: CASNRRAAPGDGYTF.

This clonotype was seen at least ten times. The chain combines TRBV4-2 with TRBJ2-3, with D possibly being TRBD2 (7 bases). The germline gives CDR1 LGHNA, CDR2 YNFKEQ. The CDR3 is 17 amino acids. V shed 2 bases and J shed 1 base, with 16 bases lying between them. DNA for the CDR3: TGTGCCAGCAGCCAAAGAGGGGGGGTAGGGGGCACAGATACGCAGTATTTT. Residues: CASSQRGGVGGTDTQYF.

This clonotype was observed a handful of times. This chain links TRBV6-5 with TRBJ2-3; 7 bases are shared with TRBD2. J was trimmed by 2 bases and V by 2 bases; bases with no gene match: 4. The CDR3 covers 15 residues. Germline CDR1 and CDR2: MNHEY and SVGAGI. CDR3 residues: CASSYRLAATDTQYF. CDR3 nucleotide sequence: TGTGCCAGCAGTTACCGTCTAGCGGCCACAGATACGCAGTATTTT.

This clonotype has only a few counts. The V gene is TRBV7-2, the J gene TRBJ2-3; no clear D gene. The CDR3 is 15 amino acids. CDR1 and CDR2 from the germline V gene are SGHTA and FQGNSA. Trimming stripped 2 bases from V and 2 bases from J, with 11 bases between. The CDR3 sequence is CASSLWVGSTDTQYF. CDR3 DNA: TGTGCCAGCAGCTTATGGGTGGGATCCACAGATACGCAGTATTTT.

This clonotype was seen ten or more times. The gene calls are TRBV7-2 and TRBJ2-5; 14 nucleotides agree with TRBD2. Germline V gives CDR1 SGHTA, CDR2 FQGNSA. J gave up 4 bases and V 2 bases, and 12 bases lay outside the gene matches. The CDR3 runs 19 residues. CDR3 nucleotides: TGTGCCAGCAGCTTACCCTACGGGACTAGCGGGAGTAAAGTAGAGACCCAGTACTTC. This sequence encodes CASSLPYGTSGSKVETQYF.

This clonotype was seen a handful of times. The V and J genes are TRBV12-3 or TRBV12-4 and TRBJ1-1, with D possibly TRBD1 on 5 matching bases. Trimming left V 5 bases short and J 0 bases short, with 7 bases between. This CDR3 spans 13 amino acids. The CDR3 is CASSIGVNTEAFF. As DNA, the CDR3 is TGTGCCAGCAGTATAGGGGTGAACACTGAAGCTTTCTTT.

The chain recombines TRBV12-3 or TRBV12-4 with TRBJ1-1, with D perhaps TRBD1 (6 bases). The V end was cut by 8 bases, the J end by 1 base, with 11 bases between. The CDR3 runs to 13 residues. The DNA for the CDR3 is TGTGCCAGCGTATCGACAGGGAACACTGAAGCTTTCTTT. This codes for CASVSTGNTEAFF.

This clonotype has only a few counts. The chain recombines TRBV24-1 with TRBJ2-1, with 13 bases fitting TRBD2. The germline V gene encodes CDR1 KGHDR and CDR2 SFDVKD. Trimming at V came to 4 bases and at J to 15 bases, leaving 8 bases not matched to a gene. This CDR3 has 14 residues. This CDR3 reads CATSDTGLAGVLFF. The CDR3 nucleotides read TGTGCCACCAGTGACACAGGACTAGCGGGAGTACTGTTCTTC.

The rearrangement joins TRBV5-1 to TRBJ2-2; the D gene is possibly TRBD1 (5 bases). CDR3 length: 12 amino acids. The germline V gene has CDR1 SGHRS and CDR2 YFSETQ. V dropped 9 bases and J dropped 4 bases, with 10 bases sitting between them. The DNA of the CDR3 is TGCGCCACCGACCAGGGCACCGGGGAGCTGTTTTTT. Protein product: CATDQGTGELFF.

This clonotype has more than one count but fewer than ten. J is TRBJ2-7 and V is TRBV20-1; possibly TRBD1 or TRBD2 for D (5 bases each). The germline gives CDR1 DFQATT, CDR2 SNEGSKA (reference sequence). Trimming took off 3 bases at V and 5 bases at J, with 11 bases between the two ends. The CDR3 extends over 12 amino acids. The CDR3 region has the DNA TGCAGTGCTAGTTTAAGAGGGGACGAGCAGTACTTC. As protein: CSASLRGDEQYF.

In its sample, this clonotype was seen a few times. This CDR3 is CASTPAGWSGNTIYF. The CDR3 DNA sequence: TGTGCCAGCACCCCGGCGGGGTGGTCAGGAAACACCATATATTTT. V and J are TRBV27 and TRBJ1-3, with D unclear. Per germline, CDR1 MNHEY and CDR2 SMNVEV (reference sequence). The CDR3 is 15 amino acids. Trimming took off 7 bases at V and 4 bases at J, with 17 bases between the two ends.

V gene TRBV5-1 combines with J gene TRBJ2-5; D is perhaps TRBD1 (5 bases). Trimming shortened V by 6 bases and J by 5 bases, and 23 bases separated the two germline ends. There are 16 residues in the CDR3. In germline, CDR1 is SGHRS, CDR2 YFSETQ. CDR3 sequence reads: CASTLGLSFPGETQYF. The CDR3 DNA reads as TGCGCCAGCACCCTCGGCCTATCCTTTCCAGGGGAGACCCAGTACTTC.